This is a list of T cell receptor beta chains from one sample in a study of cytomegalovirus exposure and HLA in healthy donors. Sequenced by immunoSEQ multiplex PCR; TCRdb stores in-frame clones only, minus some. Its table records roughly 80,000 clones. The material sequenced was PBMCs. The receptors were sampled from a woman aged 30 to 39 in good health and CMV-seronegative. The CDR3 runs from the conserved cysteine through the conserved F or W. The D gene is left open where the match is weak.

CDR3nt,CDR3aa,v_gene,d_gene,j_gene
TGTGCCGTAAAAACTAGCGGGGAGACCCAGTACTTC,CAVKTSGETQYF,TRBV30,TRBD2,TRBJ2-5
TGTGCCAGCAGCCTTAGATGGAGAGGGAACTACGAGCAGTACTTC,CASSLRWRGNYEQYF,TRBV11-2,NA,TRBJ2-7
TGTGCCAGCAGGTGGGCCGGGACAGGGGTCGACACTGAAGCTTTCTTT,CASRWAGTGVDTEAFF,TRBV13,TRBD1,TRBJ1-1
TGTGCCAGCAGCTCTTCGGTGCGGATCTCTGCCTATGGCTACACCTTC,CASSSSVRISAYGYTF,TRBV5-6,NA,TRBJ1-2
TGCGCCAGCAGCCAAAGGTTGGGACTTACAAATGAAAAACTGTTTTTT,CASSQRLGLTNEKLFF,TRBV4-1,NA,TRBJ1-4
TGTGCCAGCAGCTTGCAGACAGGCCTATCTGGGGCCAACGTCCTGACTTTC,CASSLQTGLSGANVLTF,TRBV7-6,NA,TRBJ2-6
TGTGCCAGCAGTCCCACGACAGGGGGGACAGAGACCCAGTACTTC,CASSPTTGGTETQYF,TRBV28,TRBD1,TRBJ2-5
TGTGCCAGCAGGCGCGGCCAAGAGAACTATGGCTACACCTTC,CASRRGQENYGYTF,TRBV6-6,NA,TRBJ1-2
TGTGCCAGCAGCTTACAGGGGACAGTGGACGAGCAGTACTTC,CASSLQGTVDEQYF,TRBV5-6,TRBD1,TRBJ2-7
TGTGCCTGGAGTAGGGGACTAGCGGGGGCTGGTACGCAGTATTTT,CAWSRGLAGAGTQYF,TRBV30,TRBD2,TRBJ2-3
TGTGCCAGCAGTTACGGACAGGGCGGGAGCACTGAAGCTTTCTTT,CASSYGQGGSTEAFF,TRBV6-5,TRBD1,TRBJ1-1
TGCAGCGTCCGGTTGATGAACACTGAAGCTTTCTTT,CSVRLMNTEAFF,TRBV29-1,NA,TRBJ1-1
TGTGCCAGCAGCTTACTCCCCGTTCCGGGAGAGCAGTACTTC,CASSLLPVPGEQYF,TRBV7-9,NA,TRBJ2-7
TGTGCCAGCTCACAGACTGGGGGGGACACTGAAGCTTTCTTT,CASSQTGGDTEAFF,TRBV18,NA,TRBJ1-1
TGTGCCAGCTCACCAGAGACAGCGAATTCACCCCTCCACTTT,CASSPETANSPLHF,TRBV18,NA,TRBJ1-6
TGTGCCTGGAGGGTCAGGGGGCGAGGCTATGGCTACACCTTC,CAWRVRGRGYGYTF,TRBV30,TRBD1,TRBJ1-2
TGTGCCAGCAGTTTGGGGCAAACCTACGAGCAGTACTTC,CASSLGQTYEQYF,TRBV27,NA,TRBJ2-7
TGTGCCTGGAGAGGGGTAGCGGGTTCGTCCTACGAGCAGTACTTC,CAWRGVAGSSYEQYF,TRBV30,TRBD2,TRBJ2-7
TGTGCCAGCAGCGGTCCGGGACAGGAGGAGACCCAGTACTTC,CASSGPGQEETQYF,TRBV5-4,TRBD1,TRBJ2-5
TGTGCCAGCAGTGTTCAAACAGATAATGAAAAACTGTTTTTT,CASSVQTDNEKLFF,TRBV2,NA,TRBJ1-4
TGCAGCGTTGATAGGAGTAGAGGGCGCCACGGGGCCAACGTCCTGACTTTC,CSVDRSRGRHGANVLTF,TRBV29-1,NA,TRBJ2-6
TGTGCCAGCTCCCCGGGACTAGCGGGAGAAGGTACGCAGTATTTT,CASSPGLAGEGTQYF,TRBV18,TRBD2,TRBJ2-3
TGCAGCGTTGAATGGCAGGGAATAGATGGCTACACCTTC,CSVEWQGIDGYTF,TRBV29-1,NA,TRBJ1-2
TGTGCCAGCAGGGGCCCTACTCTTTATCAGCCCCAGCATTTT,CASRGPTLYQPQHF,TRBV28,NA,TRBJ1-5
TGTGCCAGCAGTTACGGACAGACCTACGAGCAGTACTTC,CASSYGQTYEQYF,TRBV6-5,NA,TRBJ2-7
TGTGCCTGGATCCCGACTAGCGGGGGCGGTACGCAGTATTTT,CAWIPTSGGGTQYF,TRBV30,TRBD2,TRBJ2-3
TGCGCCAGCAGCTTGGACAGGGATGGCTACACCTTC,CASSLDRDGYTF,TRBV5-1,NA,TRBJ1-2